One and the same sample provided the 5 T cell receptor beta chains below, sequenced in a study of T cell responses to AZD1222 COVID-19 vaccine. The protocol was immunoSEQ multiplex PCR, while the TCRdb copy is restricted to in-frame clones and leaves out a portion. This sample carries almost 70,000 clones, approximately 87% of them seen once, and the ten largest clones take 20% to 25%. Sequencing was performed on peripheral blood, taken 28 days after the second AZD1222 dose. The receptor set was obtained from an adult who received the AZD1222 COVID-19 vaccine.

The rearrangement links TRBV20-1 to TRBJ1-1, with D perhaps matching TRBD1 (6 bases). Trimming stripped 3 bases from V and 8 bases from J, with 13 bases between. The CDR3 extends over 12 amino acids. Per germline, CDR1 DFQATT and CDR2 SNEGSKA (reference sequence). DNA of the CDR3: TGCAGTGCTAGTATGGGGGACATCGAAGCTTTCTTT. Translating gives CSASMGDIEAFF.

This rearrangement joins TRBV28 to TRBJ2-3; D unresolved. Looked up from germline, CDR1 is MDHEN and CDR2 is SYDVKM. V gave up 8 bases and J gave up 2 bases, with 17 bases separating them. This CDR3 has 15 residues. The CDR3 protein is CASDTPQTLTDTQYF. The CDR3 DNA reads as TGTGCCAGCGATACGCCACAGACTCTCACAGATACGCAGTATTTT.

This clone was seen only once. V is TRBV11-2 and J is TRBJ2-4, with 10 bases that match TRBD1. The CDR3 sequence is 17 residues long. The trim removed 3 bases at V and 8 bases at J, leaving 13 bases unmatched. From germline, CDR1 is SGHAT and CDR2 FQNNGV. The CDR3 spells CASSFAPPDRGLDIQYF. CDR3 DNA sequence: TGTGCCAGCAGCTTTGCTCCCCCGGACAGGGGGTTGGACATTCAGTACTTC.

A few counts support this clone. The chain has TRBV16 and TRBJ2-3; weak D call: TRBD2 (6 bases). Between the trimmed V and J ends, which lost 1 base and 3 bases, there was a span of 20 bases. From germline, CDR1 is KGHSY and CDR2 FQNENV. The CDR3 is 18 amino acids. This chain's CDR3 is CASSQLLSGVSRTDTQYF. CDR3 nucleotide sequence: TGTGCCAGCAGCCAATTGCTATCGGGGGTGTCAAGGACAGATACGCAGTATTTT. Using reference TRBV16 and TRBJ2-3 for the parts outside the CDR3, the full variable domain is GEEVAQTPKHLVRGEGQKAKLYCAPIKGHSYVFWYQQVLKNEFKFLISFQNENVFDETGMPKERFSAKCLPNSPCSLEIQATKLEDSAVYFCASSQLLSGVSRTDTQYFGPGTRLTVL.

This chain uses TRBV5-1 with TRBJ2-1; 9 bases map to TRBD2. Germline V gene lookup returns CDR1 SGHRS and CDR2 YFSETQ. The CDR3 covers 15 residues. Trimming at V came to 2 bases and at J to 2 bases, leaving 2 bases not matched to a gene. The CDR3 reads CASSFASGAYNEQFF. The CDR3 DNA follows: TGCGCCAGCAGCTTTGCTAGCGGGGCCTACAATGAGCAGTTCTTC.